This T cell receptor beta chain was sequenced in a study of PD-L1 blockade in urothelial cancer. As for the study in general: Prior chemotherapy in patients spanned 0 to 3 regimens. Researchers found blood samples held a median of roughly 140,000 T cells.

Regarding time point: pretreatment peripheral blood. This clone was found many times. The CDR3 is made up of 13 amino acids. V was cut by 1 base and J by 7 bases, with 7 bases left in between. CDR1 is SEHNR, CDR2 FQNEAQ, per germline (reference sequence). Clones were read by immunoSEQ multiplex PCR, and TCRdb kept only the in-frame ones, dropping some. Seen here are about 45,000 clones, about 88% observed once, and the top ten hold roughly 25%. The chain employs TRBV7-9 and TRBJ1-4; weak D call: TRBD1 (6 bases). The clonotype comes from a donor at least 40 years old with urothelial cancer. Sequencing was performed on PBMCs, taken around atezolizumab (anti-PD-L1) treatment. For the CDR3, the DNA is TGTGCCAGCAGCTTAGGCAGGGGTGAAAAACTGTTTTTT. It specifies CASSLGRGEKLFF.